This T cell receptor beta chain comes out of a study of cytotoxic CD8 clonotypes in ibrutinib-treated CLL. Across the study: Around 10 relapsed/refractory, approximately 15 treatment-naive; some 17 IGHV unmutated.

The study's findings and limits: Clonality increased with ibrutinib response but returned toward baseline at progression. Baseline-level clonality went beyond age-matched healthy donors and moved in step with circulating CD8+ T-cell counts.

This clone was counted between two and nine times. What it recognizes is unknown. The CDR3 is 13 amino acids. Trimming stripped 7 bases from V and 6 bases from J, with 13 bases between. Germline V gene data show CDR1 as GTSNPN and CDR2 as SVGIG (reference sequence). TCRdb keeps only in-frame clones here, not all; method: immunoSEQ multiplex PCR. This table has some 120,000 clones, 84% appearing once. Extraction of around 2 micrograms of genomic DNA from cryopreserved PBMCs supplied material for TCR beta libraries. Sequenced here: PBMCs, sampled after 24 months of ibrutinib treatment. The TCR sequence derives from a human donor with chronic lymphocytic leukemia. V and J are TRBV30 and TRBJ1-6; D is unclear. In DNA form, the CDR3 reads TGTGCCTCCTCCCGTATTACTAATTCACCCCTCCACTTT. The encoded protein is CASSRITNSPLHF.